This TCR beta chain was found in a study of Ad26.COV2.S vaccination and SARS-CoV-2 variants (dated by TCRdb to 2020 to 2023). Broadly, across the study: Donors in the vaccine arm were drawn from COV1001, a phase I-IIa trial of Ad26.COV2.S in healthy adults that was multicentre, randomized, double-blind and placebo-controlled. Ad26.COV2.S was given intramuscularly at 5x10^10 or 1x10^11 viral particles, as a single shot or as two shots 56 days apart. TCRbeta repertoire sequencing served as the tool for gauging how specific and how broad the SARS-CoV-2-reactive T cell receptors were following Ad26.COV2.S vaccination. A total of around 32 samples were included in the TCR-sequenced set, comprising roughly 19 Ad26.COV2.S vaccine recipients, 5 placebo recipients and 8 SARS-CoV-2 convalescent individuals. Participants in the trial were split at random into five groups of five each, receiving low-dose or high-dose Ad26.COV2.S once or twice, or else placebo on both occasions. Investigators remained blinded to trial group allocation during experiments and outcome assessment. Overall study results and their limits: After vaccination, substantial breadth of spike-specific CD8+ and CD4+ T cell responses was reported. Comparable non-spike TCR breadth was observed between vaccine and placebo recipients, consistent with only spike being contained in the vaccine. Ad26.COV2.S recipients had higher spike-specific TCR breadth than placebo recipients (P = 0.0014). The study was not powered for comparison of responses between vaccine doses or regimens. According to the authors, total T cell responses may have been underestimated by the TCR breadth and depth analyses.

The germline V gene (reference sequence) gives CDR1 as LNHDA and CDR2 as SQIVND. V was cut back by 7 bases and J by 6 bases, leaving a gap of 12 bases between them. The CDR3 runs 12 residues from the cysteine to the phenylalanine. Only CDR3 DNA is held: 36 bases, read in frame from base 1. TCRbeta CDR3 regions were sequenced with the immunoSEQ Assay. After extraction, genomic DNA underwent amplification by bias-controlled multiplex PCR, followed by high-throughput sequencing. As for how the authors treated the data: Collapsing and filtering of sequences were performed to quantify the absolute abundance of each unique TCRbeta CDR3 region. T cell fraction was estimated by normalization of TCRbeta template counts to usable DNA, with usable DNA being measured through amplification of reference genes present in all nucleated cells. Repertoire TCRs were annotated as SARS-CoV-2-specific by exact matching of V gene, CDR3 amino acid sequence and J gene to a known reactive TCR set. MIRA supplied the reference SARS-CoV-2 TCR set, which was filtered for enrichment in COVID-19-positive ImmuneCODE repertoires so that public or cross-reactive TCRs were removed. Based on the MIRA antigens, annotated TCRs were further analysed at the level of specific ORF or position within ORF. Breadth was defined as the number of annotated unique rearrangements divided by the total number of unique productive rearrangements, and depth was defined as the summed frequency of the annotated unique rearrangements. Group comparisons of TCR breadth used two-sided Wilcoxon rank-sum tests. In TCRdb, the immuneACCESS table is reduced to in-frame sequences with V and J assigned. These tables do not hold every clone; where another copy was compared, an unresolved V gene accounts for under half, and the others remain unexplained. The D gene and trimming were derived from the DNA, and the V and J assignments and clone size from that table. The sample table contains about 350,000 clones; only one count was recorded for approximately 90% of them. 6.4% of the sample belongs to the ten largest clones.

The treatment or condition label, as the study defines it: some 20 received Ad26.COV2.S at low or high dose, single or two shots; about 5 received placebo; per-sample allocation not given. Repertoires of vaccine and placebo recipients were sequenced from samples collected on day 63 after the first injection. Cohort 1b enrolled about two dozen adults aged 18-55 years at a single site in Boston, USA, between 29 July and 7 August 2020. Ad26.COV2.S was a replication-incompetent adenovirus type 26 vector that expressed a prefusion-stabilized SARS-CoV-2 spike protein derived from the original Wuhan strain. As regards this clone: Its antigen target is currently unknown. Base qualities are not at hand, and no much larger clone is one base apart.

The chain uses TRBV19 and TRBJ1-2; the D gene is perhaps TRBD1, from 5 matching bases. The input for sequencing was peripheral blood, taken in a trial of Ad26.COV2.S vaccine versus placebo. The source of this sequence is a person aged 18-65 years who received the Ad26.COV2.S COVID-19 vaccine or a placebo. For the CDR3, the sequence is CASTRWGNGYTF. The nucleotides are TGTGCCAGTACACGGTGGGGGAATGGCTACACCTTC.